The clone carrying this T cell receptor (beta chain) was counted many times. What it binds is not known. Building of the TCR beta libraries involved iRepertoire HTBI primers and Arm-PCR of CDR3 regions. Each CDR3 protein is one row after TCRdb ran MiXCR on the multiplex PCR reads. The sample holds a few hundred thousand distinct CDR3 sequences, 14% seen once. This sample stems from a study of regulatory T cells in long-lasting Graves disease. Across the whole study: Those Graves' patients who were newly diagnosed had been on antithyroid drugs under 3 months. Study outcomes and limitations: Investigators studied peripheral blood only, not thyroid tissue.

The CDR3 runs to 14 residues. V lost 3 bases to trimming and J lost 2 bases; unmatched junction nucleotides: 3. Time point in this sample: newly diagnosed GD, antithyroid drugs for less than 3 months. PBMC RNA was the source of the TCR library. The same sample was also studied in work on T cells in Graves' hyperthyroidism and ophthalmopathy. From that second work: Blood samples included most of the expanded thyroid clonotypes exceeding 0.001.

Sequences were derived from peripheral blood mononuclear cells (PBMCs), sampled at new diagnosis, from a patient treated with antithyroid drugs. The chain has TRBV12-3 or TRBV12-4 and TRBJ2-5; 7 bases map to TRBD1. The receptor was derived from a woman aged 45-65 years with Graves disease. The CDR3 reads CASSFETGQETQYF. CDR3 in DNA: TGTGCCAGCAGTTTTGAGACAGGGCAAGAGACCCAGTACTTC.